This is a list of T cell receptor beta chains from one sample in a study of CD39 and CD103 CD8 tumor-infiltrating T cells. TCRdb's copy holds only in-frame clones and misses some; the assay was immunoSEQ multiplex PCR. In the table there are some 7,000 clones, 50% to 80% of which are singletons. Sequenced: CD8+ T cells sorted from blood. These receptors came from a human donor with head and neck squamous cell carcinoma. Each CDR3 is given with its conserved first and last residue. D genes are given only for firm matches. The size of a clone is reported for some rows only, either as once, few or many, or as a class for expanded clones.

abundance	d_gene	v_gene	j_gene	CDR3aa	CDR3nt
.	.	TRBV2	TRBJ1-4	CASSRPRNEKLFF	TGTGCCAGCAGTCGTCCCAGGAATGAAAAACTGTTTTTT
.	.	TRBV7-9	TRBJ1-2	CASSLGQVNLHGYTF	TGTGCCAGCAGCTTAGGGCAGGTCAATCTGCATGGCTACACCTTC
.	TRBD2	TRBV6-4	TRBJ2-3	CASSGGATDTQYF	TGTGCCAGCAGCGGGGGGGCCACAGATACGCAGTATTTT
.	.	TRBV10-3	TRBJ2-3	CASGQGGTDTQYF	TGTGCCAGCGGACAGGGAGGGACAGATACGCAGTATTTT
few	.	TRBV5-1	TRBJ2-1	CASSLSGRIAYNEQFF	TGCGCCAGCAGCTTGTCTGGCCGGATTGCCTACAATGAGCAGTTCTTC
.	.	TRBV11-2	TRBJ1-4	CASSLGAAATNEKLFF	TGTGCCAGCAGCTTAGGGGCCGCCGCAACTAATGAAAAACTGTTTTTT
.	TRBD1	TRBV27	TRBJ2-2	CASSPTPGQGLAGELFF	TGTGCCAGCAGTCCCACCCCGGGACAGGGGTTAGCCGGGGAGCTGTTTTTT
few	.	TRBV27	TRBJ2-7	CASSLQGSDEQYF	TGTGCCAGCAGTTTACAGGGAAGCGACGAGCAGTACTTC
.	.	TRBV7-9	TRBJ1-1	CASSPGTLNTEAFF	TGTGCCAGCAGCCCCGGGACTCTTAACACTGAAGCTTTCTTT
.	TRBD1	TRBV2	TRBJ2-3	CASTRTGGGSTQYF	TGTGCCAGCACTAGGACAGGGGGAGGTAGTACGCAGTATTTT
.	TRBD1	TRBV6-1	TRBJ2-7	CASSEFGQGVDEQYF	TGTGCCAGCAGTGAATTCGGACAGGGAGTCGACGAGCAGTACTTC
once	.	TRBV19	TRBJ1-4	CASSILVIQGDDIEEKLFF	TGTGCCAGTAGCATCTTAGTCATACAGGGTGATGATATCGAGGAAAAACTGTTTTTT
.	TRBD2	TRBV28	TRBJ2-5	CASSYGLAGPFQETQYF	TGTGCCAGCAGTTACGGACTAGCGGGACCCTTCCAAGAGACCCAGTACTTC
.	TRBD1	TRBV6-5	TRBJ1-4	CASSWDSLNEKLFF	TGTGCCAGCAGTTGGGACAGCCTCAATGAAAAACTGTTTTTT
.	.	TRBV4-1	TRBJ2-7	CASSQERTSYEQYF	TGCGCCAGCAGCCAAGAGCGCACCTCCTACGAGCAGTACTTC
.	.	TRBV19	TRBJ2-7	CASSITGGSYEQYF	TGTGCCAGTAGTATCACCGGGGGCTCCTACGAGCAGTACTTC